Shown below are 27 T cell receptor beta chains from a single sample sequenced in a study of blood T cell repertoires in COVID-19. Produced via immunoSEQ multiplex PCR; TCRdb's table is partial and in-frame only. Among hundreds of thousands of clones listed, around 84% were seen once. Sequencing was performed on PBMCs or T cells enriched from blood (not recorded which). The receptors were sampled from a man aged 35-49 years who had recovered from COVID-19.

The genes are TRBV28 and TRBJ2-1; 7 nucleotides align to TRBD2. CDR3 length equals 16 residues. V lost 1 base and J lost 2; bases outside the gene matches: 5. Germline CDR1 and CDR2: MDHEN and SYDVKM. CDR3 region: CASSLLGGGAYNEQFF. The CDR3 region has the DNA TGTGCCAGCAGTTTATTGGGCGGGGGAGCCTACAATGAGCAGTTCTTC.

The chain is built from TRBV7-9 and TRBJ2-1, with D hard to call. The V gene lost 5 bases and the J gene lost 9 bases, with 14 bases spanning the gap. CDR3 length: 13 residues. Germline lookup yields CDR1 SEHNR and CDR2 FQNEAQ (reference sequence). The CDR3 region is CASSLQMPGEQFF. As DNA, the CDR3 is TGTGCCAGCAGCCTTCAGATGCCGGGTGAGCAGTTCTTC.

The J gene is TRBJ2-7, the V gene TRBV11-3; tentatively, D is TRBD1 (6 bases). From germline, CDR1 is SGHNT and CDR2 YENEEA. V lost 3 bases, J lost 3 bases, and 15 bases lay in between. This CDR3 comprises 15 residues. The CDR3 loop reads CASSFSGTPVYEQYF. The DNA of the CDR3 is TGTGCCAGCAGCTTCTCCGGGACACCTGTCTACGAGCAGTACTTC. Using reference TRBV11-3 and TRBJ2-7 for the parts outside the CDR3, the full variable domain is EAGVVQSPRYKIIEKKQPVAFWCNPISGHNTLYWYLQNLGQGPELLIRYENEEAVDDSQLPKDRFSAERLKGVDSTLKIQPAELGDSAVYLCASSFSGTPVYEQYFGPGTRLTVT.

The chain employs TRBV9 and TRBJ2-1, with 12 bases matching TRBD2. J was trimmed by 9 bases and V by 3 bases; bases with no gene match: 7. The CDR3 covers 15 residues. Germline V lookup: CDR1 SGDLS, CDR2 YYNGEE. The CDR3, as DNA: TGTGCCAGCAGCGCCCGACTAGCGGGAGTAGGTGAGCAGTTCTTC. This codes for CASSARLAGVGEQFF.

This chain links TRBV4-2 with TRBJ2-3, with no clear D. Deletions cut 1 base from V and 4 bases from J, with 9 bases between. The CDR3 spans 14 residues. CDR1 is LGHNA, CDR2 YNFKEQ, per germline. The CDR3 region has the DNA TGTGCCAGCAGCCAAGCGGTCCACTCAGATACGCAGTATTTT. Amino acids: CASSQAVHSDTQYF.

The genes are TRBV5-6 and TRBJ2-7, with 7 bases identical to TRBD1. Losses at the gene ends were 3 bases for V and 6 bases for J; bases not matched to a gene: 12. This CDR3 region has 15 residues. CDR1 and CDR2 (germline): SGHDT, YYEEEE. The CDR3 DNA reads TGTGCCAGCAGCTCCTACTCCGAGACAGGGATCGAGCAGTACTTC. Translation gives CASSSYSETGIEQYF.

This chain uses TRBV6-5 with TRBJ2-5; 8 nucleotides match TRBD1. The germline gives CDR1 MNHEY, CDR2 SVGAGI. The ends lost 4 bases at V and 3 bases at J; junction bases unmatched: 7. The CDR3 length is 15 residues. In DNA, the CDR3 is TGTGCCAGCAGTTCGACCGGGACAGGCAAAGAGACCCAGTACTTC. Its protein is CASSSTGTGKETQYF.

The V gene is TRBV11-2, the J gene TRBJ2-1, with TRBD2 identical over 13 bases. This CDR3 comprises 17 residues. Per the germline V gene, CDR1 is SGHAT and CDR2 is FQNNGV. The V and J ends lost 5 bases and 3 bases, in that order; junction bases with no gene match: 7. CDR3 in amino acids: CASSVGTSGAYYNEQFF. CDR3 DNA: TGTGCCAGCAGCGTCGGGACTAGCGGGGCCTACTACAATGAGCAGTTCTTC.

The CDR3 nucleotides are TGTGCCAGCAGTTTATGGGAGAAGTTGAACACTGAAGCTTTCTTT. Its protein product is CASSLWEKLNTEAFF. This chain joins TRBV28 and TRBJ1-1; D is undetermined. Trimming took off 0 bases at V and 0 bases at J, with 8 bases between the two ends. This CDR3 has 15 amino acids. Germline V gives CDR1 MDHEN, CDR2 SYDVKM.

DNA for the CDR3: TGTGCCAGGGCGGGACTAGCGGACAATGAGCAGTTCTTC. Translated: CARAGLADNEQFF. V and J are TRBV27 and TRBJ2-1; 11 bases fit TRBD2. Per germline, CDR1 MNHEY and CDR2 SMNVEV (reference sequence). V lost 9 bases and J lost 5; bases outside the gene matches: 3. The CDR3 totals 13 residues.

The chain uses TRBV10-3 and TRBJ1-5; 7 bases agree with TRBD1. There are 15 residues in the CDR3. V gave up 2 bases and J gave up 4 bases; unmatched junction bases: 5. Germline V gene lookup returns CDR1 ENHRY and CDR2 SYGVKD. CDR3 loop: CAISEGGGMNQPQHF. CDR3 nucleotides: TGTGCCATCAGTGAGGGAGGGGGCATGAATCAGCCCCAGCATTTT.

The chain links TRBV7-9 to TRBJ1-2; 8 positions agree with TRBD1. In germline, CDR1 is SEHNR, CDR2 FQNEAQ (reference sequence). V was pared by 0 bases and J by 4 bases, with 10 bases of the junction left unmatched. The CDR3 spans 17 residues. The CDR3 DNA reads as TGTGCCAGCAGCTTAGCGTCCTCCGGGACAGGCTTCTATGGCTACACCTTC. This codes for CASSLASSGTGFYGYTF.

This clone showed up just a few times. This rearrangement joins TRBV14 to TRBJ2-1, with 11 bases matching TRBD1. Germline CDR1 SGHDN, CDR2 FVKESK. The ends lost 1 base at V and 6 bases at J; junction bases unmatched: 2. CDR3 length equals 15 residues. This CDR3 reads CASSQAGTGGNEQFF. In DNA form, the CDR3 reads TGTGCCAGCAGCCAAGCCGGGACAGGGGGCAATGAGCAGTTCTTC.

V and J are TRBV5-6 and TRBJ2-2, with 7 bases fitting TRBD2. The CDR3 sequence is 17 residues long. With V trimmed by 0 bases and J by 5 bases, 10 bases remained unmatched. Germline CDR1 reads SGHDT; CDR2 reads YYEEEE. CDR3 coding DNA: TGTGCCAGCAGCTTGGAATTGGCGGGAGTGCAAACCGGGGAGCTGTTTTTT. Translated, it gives CASSLELAGVQTGELFF.

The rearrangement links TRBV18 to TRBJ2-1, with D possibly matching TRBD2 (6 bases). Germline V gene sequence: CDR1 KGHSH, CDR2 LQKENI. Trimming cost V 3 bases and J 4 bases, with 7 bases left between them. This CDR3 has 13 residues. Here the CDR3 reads CASSPGLYNEQFF. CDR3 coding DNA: TGTGCCAGCTCACCGGGACTTTACAATGAGCAGTTCTTC.

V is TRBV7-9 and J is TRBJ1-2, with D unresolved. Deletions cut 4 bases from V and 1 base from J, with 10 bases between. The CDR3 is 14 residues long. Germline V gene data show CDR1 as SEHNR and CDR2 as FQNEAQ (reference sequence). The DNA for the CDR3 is TGTGCCAGCAGCTCCGGTCAGCGTAACTATGGCTACACCTTC. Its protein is CASSSGQRNYGYTF.

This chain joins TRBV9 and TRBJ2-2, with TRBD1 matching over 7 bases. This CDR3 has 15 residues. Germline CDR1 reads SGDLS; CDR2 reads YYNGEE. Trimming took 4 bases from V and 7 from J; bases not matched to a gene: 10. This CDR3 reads CASSRLGGAGGELFF. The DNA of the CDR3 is TGTGCCAGCAGCCGTCTAGGGGGCGCGGGCGGGGAGCTGTTTTTT.

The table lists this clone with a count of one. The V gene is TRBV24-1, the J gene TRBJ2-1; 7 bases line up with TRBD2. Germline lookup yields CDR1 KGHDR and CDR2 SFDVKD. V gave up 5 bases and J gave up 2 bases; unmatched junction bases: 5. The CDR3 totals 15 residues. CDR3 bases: TGTGCCACCAGTGTCCCGGGAGGTCCCTACAATGAGCAGTTCTTC. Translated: CATSVPGGPYNEQFF.

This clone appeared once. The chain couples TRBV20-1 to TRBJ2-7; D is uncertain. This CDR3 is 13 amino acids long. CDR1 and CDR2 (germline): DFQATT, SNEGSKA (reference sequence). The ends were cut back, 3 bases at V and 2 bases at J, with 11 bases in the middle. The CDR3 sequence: CSASSFETYEQYF. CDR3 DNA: TGCAGTGCTAGTTCCTTCGAGACCTACGAGCAGTACTTC.

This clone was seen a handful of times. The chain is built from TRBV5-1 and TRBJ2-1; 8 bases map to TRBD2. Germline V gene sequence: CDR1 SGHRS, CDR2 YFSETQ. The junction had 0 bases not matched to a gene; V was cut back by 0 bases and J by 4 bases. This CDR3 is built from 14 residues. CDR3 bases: TGCGCCAGCAGCTTGGGACTAGCGTACAATGAGCAGTTCTTC. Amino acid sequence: CASSLGLAYNEQFF.

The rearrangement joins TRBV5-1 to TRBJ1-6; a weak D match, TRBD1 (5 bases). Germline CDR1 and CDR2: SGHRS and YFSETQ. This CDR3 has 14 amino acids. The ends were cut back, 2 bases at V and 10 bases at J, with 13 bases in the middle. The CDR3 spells CASSLRQNGSPLHF. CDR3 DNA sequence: TGCGCCAGCAGCTTACGACAGAACGGGTCACCCCTCCACTTT.

The CDR3 loop reads CASSDSGGSNQPQHF. The CDR3 DNA reads TGTGCCAGCAGCGACTCCGGGGGTAGCAATCAGCCCCAGCATTTT. The chain links TRBV4-2 to TRBJ1-5, with D possibly matching TRBD1 (5 bases). Looked up from germline, CDR1 is LGHNA and CDR2 is YNFKEQ. This CDR3 region has 15 residues. Trimming cost V 5 bases and J 0 bases, with 11 bases left between them.

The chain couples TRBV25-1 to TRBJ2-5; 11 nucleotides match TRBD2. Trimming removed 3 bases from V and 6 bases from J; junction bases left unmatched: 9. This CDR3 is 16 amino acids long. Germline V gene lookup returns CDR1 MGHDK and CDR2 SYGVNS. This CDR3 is CASSDLSGRAGKTQYF. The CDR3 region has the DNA TGTGCCAGCAGTGACCTTAGCGGGAGGGCCGGGAAGACCCAGTACTTC.

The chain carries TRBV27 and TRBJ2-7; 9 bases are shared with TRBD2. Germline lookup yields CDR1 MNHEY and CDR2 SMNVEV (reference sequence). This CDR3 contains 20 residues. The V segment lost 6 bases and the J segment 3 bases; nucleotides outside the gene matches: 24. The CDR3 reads CASRPALAVYSGSKVYEQYF. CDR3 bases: TGTGCCAGCAGACCTGCCCTGGCCGTGTATAGCGGGAGTAAAGTCTACGAGCAGTACTTC.

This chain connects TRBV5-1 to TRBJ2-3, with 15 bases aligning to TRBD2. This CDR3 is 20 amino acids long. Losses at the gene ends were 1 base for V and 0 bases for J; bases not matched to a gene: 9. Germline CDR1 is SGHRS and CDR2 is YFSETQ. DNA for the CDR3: TGCGCCAGCAGCTTGCTGGGACTAGCGGGAGGCCCGATCAGCACAGATACGCAGTATTTT. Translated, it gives CASSLLGLAGGPISTDTQYF.

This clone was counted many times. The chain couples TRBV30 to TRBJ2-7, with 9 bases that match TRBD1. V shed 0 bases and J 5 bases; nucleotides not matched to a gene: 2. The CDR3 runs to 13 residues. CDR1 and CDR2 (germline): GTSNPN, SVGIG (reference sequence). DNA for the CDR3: TGTGCCTGGAGTGTGGGGACAGGGAACGAGCAGTACTTC. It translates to CAWSVGTGNEQYF. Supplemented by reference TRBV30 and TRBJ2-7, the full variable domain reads SQTIHQWPATLVQPVGSPLSLECTVEGTSNPNLYWYRQAAGRGLQLLFYSVGIGQISSEVPQNLSASRPQDRQFILSSKKLLLSDSGFYLCAWSVGTGNEQYFGPGTRLTVT.

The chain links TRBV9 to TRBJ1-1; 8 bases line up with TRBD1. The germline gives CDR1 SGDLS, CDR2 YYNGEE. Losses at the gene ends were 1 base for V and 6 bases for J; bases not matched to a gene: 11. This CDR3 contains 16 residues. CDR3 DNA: TGTGCCAGCAGCGTACCCCCAGGGGGCCTATATCCTGAAGCTTTCTTT. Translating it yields CASSVPPGGLYPEAFF.